This is a list of T cell receptor beta chains from one sample in a study of T cell therapy after organ transplantation. Antigens for these TCRs are unknown. Clones were read by immunoSEQ multiplex PCR, and TCRdb kept only the in-frame ones, dropping some. Of around 20,000 clones listed, over 80% are singletons. The sequences come from CD8+ T cells from blood, collected after autologous CMV-specific T cell therapy. These receptors were taken from a human patient who had received a solid organ transplant and had CMV disease. Some T cells may be the graft donor's. CDR3s include the opening cysteine and the closing phenylalanine or tryptophan.

TRBJ2-2,TRBV6-5,CASRTEWTNTGELFF
TRBJ2-7,TRBV7-3,CASSLLTRSLAAEQYF
TRBJ2-1,TRBV4-1,CASSQWGDGDEQFF
TRBJ2-7,TRBV18,CASSPGGGSYSYEQYF
TRBJ2-3,TRBV28,CASSLSAGLSDTQYF
TRBJ1-1,TRBV19,CASRLGHGTEAFF
TRBJ2-7,TRBV5-6,CASSPGLAGNEQYF
TRBJ2-7,TRBV29-1,CSVDQGYAQYF
-,TRBV7-3,CASSSLGLAGGPYEQYF
TRBJ2-2,TRBV21-1,CASSKGIAEASGELFF
TRBJ2-7,TRBV21-1,CASSKGLAGGPGRYEQYF
TRBJ2-7,TRBV5-1,CASSLPGPTRGGYF
TRBJ1-1,TRBV5-5,CASLGVNTEAFF
TRBJ1-6,TRBV27,CASSSADRPYNSPLHF
TRBJ2-7,TRBV14,CASSLRTSSGVQYF
TRBJ2-7,TRBV6-1,CASSDPLNGLSYEQYF
TRBJ2-1,TRBV19,CASAGTGGDEQFF
TRBJ2-7,TRBV5-8,CASSFRMWAVYEQYF
TRBJ2-1,TRBV13,CASSSGTANEQFF
TRBJ1-6,TRBV2,CASSENRGNSPLHF
TRBJ2-1,TRBV27,CASRLGQYTYNEQFF
TRBJ1-4,TRBV6-5,CASSYSTGQGGEKLFF
TRBJ1-1,TRBV9,CASSLGTGTEAFF
TRBJ2-3,TRBV4-3,CASSQAPAGEMGDTQYF